This T cell receptor (beta chain) was captured in a study of human T cells and chemical hapten exposure. The sample's time point: patch test 2, 6 weeks after DPC sensitization. As for treatment: therapeutic diphenylcyclopropenone sensitization with weekly scalp DPC. This CDR3 has 14 residues. In germline, CDR1 is KGHDR, CDR2 SFDVKD. V gave up 4 bases and J gave up 7 bases, with 12 bases separating them. TCRdb redid the calling of the RACE reads with MiXCR, one entry per CDR3 protein. The sample gives approximately 120,000 distinct CDR3 sequences, about a tenth of which show up once; about 3.4% is in the top ten. This clonotype has a handful of counts.

The sample in question was whole blood, obtained in connection with sensitization to the hapten diphenylcyclopropenone (DPC). The V gene is TRBV24-1, the J gene TRBJ2-2; D is perhaps TRBD1 (5 bases). The TCR was taken from a middle-aged woman with alopecia areata. Some clones in this sample may be carry-over from other donors' samples. CDR3 DNA: TGTGCCACCAGTGACAGACAGCCTCGCGGGGAGCTGTTTTTT. Translating gives CATSDRQPRGELFF.